What follows are 18 T cell receptor beta chains derived from one specimen sequenced in a study of type 1 regulatory T cells. Their antigens remain unidentified. MiXCR was run by TCRdb on the reads, yielding one entry per CDR3 protein. Of 60,000 to 80,000 distinct CDR3 sequences listed, 63% are singletons. Sequencing used cultured T cells, either the whole culture or a sorted T cell fraction (not recorded which). Subset described: Tr1-enriched cell product generated in vitro against host alloantigens. These receptors originate from a human donor in good health.

V is TRBV12-3 or TRBV12-4 and J is TRBJ2-7, with TRBD1 identical over 9 bases. CDR3 length: 15 residues. The junction had 10 bases not matched to a gene; V was cut back by 6 bases and J by 4 bases. The CDR3 region has the DNA TGTGCCAGCAGCATAACAACGGGACAGGGTTACGAGCAGTACTTC. It is translated as CASSITTGQGYEQYF.

The rearrangement links TRBV19 to TRBJ1-2; D gene uncertain. This CDR3 is built from 13 residues. Deletions cut 6 bases from V and 4 bases from J, with 12 bases between. CDR1 is LNHDA and CDR2 is SQIVND in the germline V gene (reference sequence). CDR3 DNA: TGTGCCAGTAGCATTGGGTCGAGCTATGGCTACACCTTC. This codes for CASSIGSSYGYTF.

This clonotype has only one observation. The chain joins TRBV12-3 or TRBV12-4 to TRBJ1-5; D gene uncertain. The CDR3 consists of 15 residues. Trimming shortened V by 6 bases and J by 0 bases, and 12 bases separated the two germline ends. This CDR3 reads CASRPAGSSNQPQHF. DNA of the CDR3: TGTGCCAGCAGACCCGCCGGCAGTAGCAATCAGCCCCAGCATTTT.

The rearrangement joins TRBV6-5 to TRBJ2-5; weak D call: TRBD1 (6 bases). In germline, CDR1 is MNHEY, CDR2 SVGAGI. The V and J ends lost 7 bases and 5 bases respectively, with 17 bases between them. CDR3 length equals 14 residues. Here the CDR3 reads CASTIRQGWETQYF. The CDR3 DNA sequence: TGTGCCAGCACCATCCGCCAGGGGTGGGAGACCCAGTACTTC.

The chain uses TRBV5-6 and TRBJ1-2; maybe TRBD1 (5 bases). With 2 bases removed from V and 4 bases from J, the gap between germline ends came to 9 bases. The length of the CDR3 is 13 residues. Per germline, CDR1 SGHDT and CDR2 YYEEEE. In nucleotides, the CDR3 is TGTGCCAGCAGCTTCACAGGCTCCTATGGCTACACCTTC. Translated, it gives CASSFTGSYGYTF.

This clonotype was observed a few times. This sequence joins TRBV29-1 and TRBJ2-2; 9 bases are a match to TRBD2. Trimming at V came to 8 bases and at J to 0 bases, leaving 4 bases not matched to a gene. CDR3 length: 14 residues. The germline CDR1 and CDR2 sequences are SQVTM and ANQGSEA. CDR3 loop: CSCLAGTNTGELFF. The CDR3 DNA reads TGCAGCTGCCTAGCGGGAACGAACACCGGGGAGCTGTTTTTT.

There are a few counts of this clonotype. V usage is TRBV27 and J usage is TRBJ1-2; D gene ambiguous. Trimming cost V 3 bases and J 2 bases, with 7 bases left between them. The CDR3 length is 13 residues. In germline, CDR1 is MNHEY, CDR2 SMNVEV (reference sequence). CDR3 DNA: TGTGCCAGCAGTTTTGCTGAGAACTATGGCTACACCTTC. This sequence encodes CASSFAENYGYTF.

This clonotype was recorded a few times. The chain recombines TRBV4-2 with TRBJ1-2; D unclear. In germline, CDR1 is LGHNA, CDR2 YNFKEQ. V was pared by 0 bases and J by 7 bases, with 3 bases between. The CDR3 loop spans 11 amino acids. The CDR3 sequence: CASSQEGGYTF. DNA of the CDR3: TGTGCCAGCAGCCAAGAGGGTGGCTACACCTTC.

The sample holds a few counts of this clonotype. V is TRBV19 and J is TRBJ1-6; D unresolved. Germline values: CDR1 LNHDA, CDR2 SQIVND (reference sequence). The CDR3 runs 12 residues. V lost 4 bases, J lost 8 bases, and 6 bases lay in between. CDR3 region: CASSTSDSPLHF. CDR3 in DNA: TGTGCCAGTAGTACCAGCGATTCACCCCTCCACTTT.

The chain joins TRBV6-1 to TRBJ2-7, with D hard to call. Germline CDR1 reads MNHNS; CDR2 reads SASEGT. V was clipped by 6 bases and J by 3 bases, with 9 bases between them. The CDR3 extends over 12 amino acids. The CDR3, as DNA: TGTGCCAGCAGCCAGCACAACTACGAGCAGTACTTC. Amino acids: CASSQHNYEQYF.

This sequence joins TRBV7-9 and TRBJ2-1, with no clear D. Trimming took off 5 bases at V and 6 bases at J, with 8 bases between the two ends. The germline V gene encodes CDR1 SEHNR and CDR2 FQNEAQ (reference sequence). CDR3 length: 12 residues. The CDR3 loop is CASSQDGNEQFF. In nucleotides, the CDR3 is TGTGCCAGCAGCCAAGACGGCAATGAGCAGTTCTTC. The complete variable domain, with remaining parts taken from reference TRBV7-9 and TRBJ2-1, reads DTGVSQNPRHKITKRGQNVTFRCDPISEHNRLYWYRQTLGQGPEFLTYFQNEAQLEKSRLLSDRFSAERPKGSFSTLEIQRTEQGDSAMYLCASSQDGNEQFFGPGTRLTVL.

This chain links TRBV20-1 with TRBJ2-7; no clear D gene. The germline gives CDR1 DFQATT, CDR2 SNEGSKA (reference sequence). V was shortened by 1 base and J by 2 bases, with 9 bases between the two germline ends. The CDR3 is 13 residues long. The chain's CDR3 is CSARGVPAYEQYF. CDR3 nucleotides: TGCAGTGCTAGAGGGGTGCCAGCCTACGAGCAGTACTTC.

The V call is TRBV9, the J call TRBJ1-6; 9 bases are shared with TRBD1. CDR3 length equals 15 residues. Germline V gene lookup returns CDR1 SGDLS and CDR2 YYNGEE. V shed 4 bases and J 7 bases; nucleotides not matched to a gene: 6. The CDR3 DNA reads TGTGCCAGCAGCCTCTCAGGGACAGGGAATTCACCCCTCCACTTT. Protein: CASSLSGTGNSPLHF. The full variable domain, rest sourced from reference TRBV9 and TRBJ1-6, is DSGVTQTPKHLITATGQRVTLRCSPRSGDLSVYWYQQSLDQGLQFLIQYYNGEERAKGNILERFSAQQFPDLHSELNLSSLELGDSALYFCASSLSGTGNSPLHFGNGTRLTVT.

V usage is TRBV18 and J usage is TRBJ1-2; possible D gene TRBD1, 6 bases. Germline CDR1 KGHSH, CDR2 LQKENI. V was clipped by 2 bases and J by 7 bases, with 11 bases between them. The CDR3 contains 13 residues. The CDR3 protein is CASSPVGAGGYTF. The CDR3 DNA reads as TGTGCCAGCTCACCAGTGGGGGCCGGTGGCTACACCTTC.

This rearrangement joins TRBV7-7 to TRBJ2-1, with 15 bases that match TRBD2. The germline CDR1 and CDR2 sequences are SSHAT and FNYEAQ (reference sequence). The CDR3 is 15 amino acids. V shed 5 bases, J shed 10 bases, and the junction held 6 bases outside the gene matches. CDR3 in DNA: TGTGCCAGCAGCCCGGGACTAGCGGGAGGACGAGAGCAGTTCTTC. This sequence encodes CASSPGLAGGREQFF.

The V call is TRBV7-9, the J call TRBJ2-3, with 11 bases fitting TRBD2. The ends lost 2 bases at V and 3 bases at J; junction bases unmatched: 7. Germline lookup yields CDR1 SEHNR and CDR2 FQNEAQ (reference sequence). The CDR3 loop spans 17 amino acids. CDR3 coding DNA: TGTGCCAGCAGCTTAAGACCTAGCGGGAGGTTAACAGATACGCAGTATTTT. Its protein is CASSLRPSGRLTDTQYF.

The chain recombines TRBV14 with TRBJ1-6, with 8 bases matching TRBD1. V gave up 1 base and J gave up 9 bases; unmatched junction bases: 2. This CDR3 region has 14 residues. Germline CDR1 SGHDN, CDR2 FVKESK. The CDR3, as DNA: TGTGCCAGCAGCCAAGGGACAGGGTTTTCACCCCTCCACTTT. Amino acid sequence: CASSQGTGFSPLHF.

The chain employs TRBV11-3 and TRBJ2-2, with D unclear. V lost 3 bases and J lost 0, with 11 bases in between. The CDR3 runs 16 residues. From germline, CDR1 is SGHNT and CDR2 YENEEA. In nucleotides, the CDR3 is TGTGCCAGCAGCTTTTTTGCAACAGCGAACACCGGGGAGCTGTTTTTT. It encodes CASSFFATANTGELFF.